The entry below gives a single T cell receptor beta chain sequence along with its context. Per the germline V gene, CDR1 is LNHDA and CDR2 is SQIVND (reference sequence). Between the trimmed V and J ends, which lost 6 bases and 5 bases, there was a span of 16 bases. The CDR3 consists of 14 residues. Arm-PCR of CDR3 regions and iRepertoire HTBI primers were the basis on which TCR beta libraries were built. TCRdb independently ran MiXCR on the multiplex PCR reads; one entry per CDR3 protein. This repertoire shows more than 400,000 distinct CDR3 sequences, 16% found once; its top ten account for more than 9%. The data derive from a study of regulatory T cells in long-lasting Graves disease. Study in general: Graves' patients who were just diagnosed had used antithyroid drugs for under 3 months.

The time point is: newly diagnosed GD, antithyroid drugs for less than 3 months. From PBMCs, RNA was extracted and then used to make the TCR library. The sample was also reused in another study, on T cells in Graves' hyperthyroidism and ophthalmopathy.

This receptor was identified in a man in his forties with Graves disease. The starting material was peripheral blood mononuclear cells (PBMCs), obtained at new diagnosis, from a patient treated with antithyroid drugs. This rearrangement joins TRBV19 to TRBJ2-5; unclear D gene. The CDR3 DNA follows: TGTGCCAGTAGGAAAAACAAGGGTGTGGAGACCCAGTACTTC. Translated: CASRKNKGVETQYF.